This T cell receptor beta chain was observed in a study of cytomegalovirus exposure and HLA in healthy donors. Study-wide background: As released early, the data held 70 million to 95 million unique TCRs from HLA-typed donors.

Both 60 Vbeta primers and 13 Jbeta primers went into the PCR. Sequencing was performed with immunoSEQ multiplex PCR; in TCRdb, only in-frame clones are kept and a portion is missing. The table includes about 150,000 clones, around 79% detected once. The CDR3 covers 15 residues. The germline gives CDR1 MNHNS, CDR2 SASEGT. With 4 bases removed from V and 1 base from J, the gap between germline ends came to 11 bases. Regarding donors, all were healthy bone marrow donors. Donors sampled were nominally healthy, though unrecorded immune exposures were likely. The TCR originated in a man between 18 and 35 years old in good health and CMV-seronegative. The V gene is TRBV6-1, the J gene TRBJ2-1; D unclear. The material sequenced was PBMCs. In DNA form, the CDR3 reads TGTGCCAGCAGTGCCCGAGACAATTCCTACAATGAGCAGTTCTTC. This encodes CASSARDNSYNEQFF.